The 29 T cell receptor beta chains listed next were all sequenced from one sample in a study of CD8+CD57+ T cells in acquired aplastic anemia. Both TCR beta VDJ combination and CDR3 sequence profiling were carried out. Genomic DNA was the template for this profiling. TCRdb redid the calling of the reads with MiXCR, one entry per CDR3 protein. Among about 190,000 distinct CDR3 sequences listed, approximately 50% were seen once. CD8+CD57+ cell expansion, shown by flow cytometry, had occurred in the patients selected for sequencing. The material sequenced was sorted CD4+, CD8+, or CD8+CD57+ T cells (not recorded which) from PBMCs. These receptors originate from a human donor with aplastic anemia.

The chain employs TRBV28 and TRBJ1-5; no definite D call. In germline, CDR1 is MDHEN, CDR2 SYDVKM. Trimming pared 7 bases from V and 0 bases from J, leaving 22 bases between. The CDR3 runs to 18 residues. CDR3 coding DNA: TGTGCCAGCAATATTTATCTGGGTAACATCTATAGCAATCAGCCCCAGCATTTT. This gives the protein CASNIYLGNIYSNQPQHF.

The genes are TRBV10-3 and TRBJ2-5; the D gene could be TRBD1 or TRBD2 (5 bases each). Germline V gene lookup returns CDR1 ENHRY and CDR2 SYGVKD. This CDR3 comprises 16 residues. V was pared by 2 bases and J by 9 bases, with 22 bases between. CDR3 in DNA: TGTGCCATCAGTGAGACTAGAGGGCAGGGCCATCAGCCCCAGTACTTC. Amino acid sequence: CAISETRGQGHQPQYF.

At least ten counts were recorded for this clonotype. The chain couples TRBV19 to TRBJ2-7; a possible D gene is TRBD2 (6 bases). Germline CDR1 LNHDA, CDR2 SQIVND (reference sequence). Trimming shortened V by 4 bases and J by 1 base, and 23 bases separated the two germline ends. The CDR3 is 18 amino acids. CDR3 DNA: TGTGCCAGTAGTAAGGGGACTTTCCAACGTTCAGGTTCCTACGAGCAGTACTTC. It yields the protein CASSKGTFQRSGSYEQYF.

The chain couples TRBV20-1 to TRBJ2-2; D uncertain. The V and J ends lost 3 bases and 9 bases respectively, with 5 bases between them. CDR3 length: 10 amino acids. Germline loops: CDR1 DFQATT, CDR2 SNEGSKA (reference sequence). CDR3: CSASLRELFF. CDR3 bases: TGCAGTGCTAGTTTGCGGGAGCTGTTTTTT.

V is TRBV5-1 and J is TRBJ1-5; 9 nucleotides align to TRBD1. The CDR3 loop spans 15 amino acids. Trimming removed 0 bases from V and 6 bases from J; junction bases left unmatched: 4. Germline V gene sequence: CDR1 SGHRS, CDR2 YFSETQ. The CDR3: CASSLAGTGSQPQHF. The CDR3 DNA follows: TGCGCCAGCAGCTTGGCGGGGACAGGGAGTCAGCCCCAGCATTTT.

This clonotype was detected only once. The gene calls are TRBV20-1 and TRBJ2-3; D unclear. CDR1 DFQATT and CDR2 SNEGSKA come from the germline V gene (reference sequence). Trimming stripped 6 bases from V and 3 bases from J, with 10 bases between. The CDR3 runs to 12 residues. The CDR3 is CSANRATDTQYF. CDR3 nucleotide sequence: TGCAGTGCGAACCGGGCAACAGATACGCAGTATTTT.

The rearrangement joins TRBV19 to TRBJ2-7, with D possibly called TRBD1 or TRBD2 (5 bases each). The CDR3 has 12 amino acids. CDR1 LNHDA and CDR2 SQIVND come from the germline V gene (reference sequence). V lost 5 bases and J lost 6, with 11 bases in between. In nucleotides, the CDR3 is TGTGCCAGTAGTCAGGGAGACGGCGAGCAGTACTTC. As protein: CASSQGDGEQYF.

The V and J genes are TRBV29-1 and TRBJ2-2; D is ambiguous. V was pared by 3 bases and J by 1 base, with 0 bases between. Germline V CDR1 and CDR2: SQVTM, ANQGSEA. The CDR3 contains 11 residues. The CDR3 reads CSVENTGELFF. CDR3 nucleotides: TGCAGCGTTGAGAACACCGGGGAGCTGTTTTTT.

The sample holds many counts of this clonotype. The chain combines TRBV11-3 with TRBJ2-7, with TRBD1 matching over 7 bases. Unmatched junction bases numbered 4, after V lost 3 bases and J lost 2 bases. The CDR3 extends over 14 amino acids. Looked up from germline, CDR1 is SGHNT and CDR2 is YENEEA. The CDR3 region has the DNA TGTGCCAGCAGCTTCAGGGGGTCAACCTACGAGCAGTACTTC. Protein product: CASSFRGSTYEQYF.

This clonotype has more than one count but fewer than ten. This may be a read error: a much more frequent sequence differs by one nucleotide. This chain joins TRBV12-3 or TRBV12-4 and TRBJ1-2, with 7 bases fitting TRBD1. CDR3 size: 12 residues. The CDR3 sequence: CASSITGDGYAF. Here the CDR3 DNA reads TGTGCCAGCAGTATTACAGGGGACGGCTACGCCTTC.

The sample holds a few counts of this clonotype. The J gene is TRBJ2-7, the V gene TRBV7-3; D not certain. The germline gives CDR1 SGHTA, CDR2 FQGTGA. The ends were cut back, 5 bases at V and 3 bases at J, with 14 bases in the middle. The CDR3 has 14 residues. In DNA form, the CDR3 reads TGTGCCAGCAGCCGAACGGCCATAGGCTACGAGCAGTACTTC. It is translated as CASSRTAIGYEQYF.

A word on this clonotype: A much larger clone lies one base from this, so it may be a read error. The chain links TRBV6-1 to TRBJ2-1, with TRBD2 matching over 13 bases. Germline V gives CDR1 MNHNS, CDR2 SASEGT. V shed 6 bases, J shed 5 bases, and the junction held 4 bases outside the gene matches. The CDR3 extends over 15 amino acids. In nucleotides, the CDR3 is TGTGCCAGCAGCAAACTAGCGGGAGGGAACAATGAGCAGTTCTTC. Translated: CASSKLAGGNNEQFF.

With respect to this clonotype: This may be a read error, as it is one base from a much larger clone. The chain joins TRBV11-2 to TRBJ2-4; TRBD2 is a possible D gene (6 bases). This CDR3 is built from 12 residues. Germline CDR1 and CDR2: SGHAT and FQNNGV. This CDR3 is CAGSLAVGYQYF. In DNA, the CDR3 is TGTGCCGGCAGCTTAGCGGTGGGTTACCAGTACTTC.

The chain couples TRBV7-6 to TRBJ2-1, with 8 bases lining up with TRBD2. Germline CDR1 is SGHVS and CDR2 is FNYEAQ. V lost 10 bases, J lost 1 base, and 3 bases stayed unmatched. This CDR3 comprises 13 residues. The CDR3 sequence: CATAGVSYNEQFF. CDR3 coding DNA: TGTGCCACAGCGGGGGTGTCCTACAATGAGCAGTTCTTC.

This sequence joins TRBV20-1 and TRBJ2-7, with D possibly being TRBD2 (6 bases). Trimming cost V 0 bases and J 2 bases, with 11 bases left between them. Germline V gene data show CDR1 as DFQATT and CDR2 as SNEGSKA (reference sequence). The CDR3 runs to 14 residues. The CDR3 reads CSAREGLKTYEQYF. The CDR3 coding sequence is TGCAGTGCTAGAGAGGGACTTAAAACCTACGAGCAGTACTTC.

The chain combines TRBV20-1 with TRBJ2-5; D gene ambiguous. Germline CDR1 DFQATT, CDR2 SNEGSKA (reference sequence). This CDR3 has 13 residues. Between the trimmed V and J ends, which lost 1 base and 0 bases, there was a span of 6 bases. The CDR3 is CSARVENQETQYF. DNA for the CDR3: TGCAGTGCTAGAGTGGAGAACCAAGAGACCCAGTACTTC.

In this sample, this clonotype turned up a few times. CDR3 loop: CASSLAGGSTDTQYF. Here the CDR3 DNA reads TGTGCCAGCAGCTTAGCGGGGGGTAGCACAGATACGCAGTATTTT. The rearrangement joins TRBV2 to TRBJ2-3; TRBD2 matches 10 bases. Losses at the gene ends were 6 bases for V and 0 bases for J; bases not matched to a gene: 3. Germline V CDR1 and CDR2: SNHLY, FYNNEI. This CDR3 is 15 amino acids long.

The V gene is TRBV5-4, the J gene TRBJ2-1, with 8 bases matching TRBD2. The CDR3 totals 14 residues. Losses at the gene ends were 7 bases for V and 6 bases for J; bases not matched to a gene: 9. The germline V gene encodes CDR1 SGHNT and CDR2 YYREEE (reference sequence). Written as DNA, the CDR3 is TGTGCCAGCGCGACCGGGGGGGCCGCCAATGAGCAGTTCTTC. Its protein product is CASATGGAANEQFF.

The chain recombines TRBV15 with TRBJ1-5; a weak D match, TRBD1 (6 bases). CDR3 length: 15 amino acids. Looked up from germline, CDR1 is LNHNV and CDR2 is YYDKDF (reference sequence). Trimming shortened V by 5 bases and J by 7 bases, and 18 bases separated the two germline ends. The CDR3 bases are TGTGCCACCAGCTCCGGGGGCCCAAATTCACAGCCCCAGCATTTT. Its protein is CATSSGGPNSQPQHF. Full variable domain (remainder filled in from reference TRBV15 and TRBJ1-5): DAMVIQNPRYQVTQFGKPVTLSCSQTLNHNVMYWYQQKSSQAPKLLFHYYDKDFNNEADTPDNFQSRRPNTSFCFLDIRSPGLGDTAMYLCATSSGGPNSQPQHFGDGTRLSIL.

The CDR3 region is CASSVETGGGELFF. The CDR3 bases are TGTGCCAGCAGCGTGGAAACGGGAGGCGGGGAGCTGTTTTTT. The chain couples TRBV12-3 or TRBV12-4 to TRBJ2-2; the match to TRBD2 covers 7 bases. Trimming took 6 bases from V and 7 from J; bases not matched to a gene: 8. CDR3 length equals 14 residues.

This clonotype was recorded many times. The V gene is TRBV19, the J gene TRBJ2-7; TRBD1 agrees at 7 bases. Germline V gene sequence: CDR1 LNHDA, CDR2 SQIVND (reference sequence). The ends lost 5 bases at V and 5 bases at J; junction bases unmatched: 6. The CDR3 loop spans 13 amino acids. The CDR3 spells CASSRITGDEQYF. The DNA for the CDR3 is TGTGCCAGTAGTCGGATTACAGGGGACGAGCAGTACTTC.

There are many counts of this clonotype. The J gene is TRBJ2-1, the V gene TRBV11-3, with TRBD2 as a possible D gene (5 bases). V lost 0 bases, J lost 10 bases, and 7 bases lay in between. From germline, CDR1 is SGHNT and CDR2 YENEEA. CDR3 length equals 12 residues. The CDR3, as DNA: TGTGCCAGCAGCTTAGATCCGGGGGAGCAGTTCTTC. Translated, it gives CASSLDPGEQFF.

The chain links TRBV19 to TRBJ2-7, with a tentative D call TRBD1 (6 bases). The germline V gene has CDR1 LNHDA and CDR2 SQIVND (reference sequence). CDR3 size: 13 residues. V was cut by 11 bases and J by 4 bases, with 18 bases left in between. The CDR3, as DNA: TGTGCCGGTCTCTCGGACAGTGTGTACGAGCAGTACTTC. Its translation is CAGLSDSVYEQYF.

This chain connects TRBV20-1 to TRBJ2-5; no clear D gene. The V end was cut by 6 bases, the J end by 5 bases, with 19 bases between. In germline, CDR1 is DFQATT, CDR2 SNEGSKA (reference sequence). The CDR3 is 14 amino acids. Written as DNA, the CDR3 is TGCAGTGCGTTAATACAAGGGCAGCCGGAGACCCAGTACTTC. It specifies CSALIQGQPETQYF.

This rearrangement joins TRBV25-1 to TRBJ1-2; D is undetermined. Germline values: CDR1 MGHDK, CDR2 SYGVNS. Trimming left V 3 bases short and J 5 bases short, with 7 bases between. The CDR3 is 12 amino acids. The CDR3 spells CASSDYRYGYTF. DNA of the CDR3: TGTGCCAGCAGTGATTACAGATATGGCTACACCTTC.

A few counts support this clonotype. The chain combines TRBV19 with TRBJ2-7; D is uncertain. Germline CDR1 reads LNHDA; CDR2 reads SQIVND (reference sequence). Trimming took off 1 base at V and 0 bases at J, with 10 bases between the two ends. The CDR3 covers 15 residues. This CDR3 reads CASSIVLGNSYEQYF. For the CDR3, the DNA is TGTGCCAGTAGTATAGTTCTCGGAAACTCCTACGAGCAGTACTTC.

V and J are TRBV19 and TRBJ2-3; perhaps D is TRBD1 or TRBD2 (5 bases each). V lost 8 bases and J lost 3, with 15 bases in between. Germline CDR1 LNHDA, CDR2 SQIVND (reference sequence). This CDR3 has 14 amino acids. CDR3 sequence reads: CASRDRKMTDTQYF. CDR3 coding DNA: TGTGCCAGTCGGGACCGAAAAATGACAGATACGCAGTATTTT.

This clonotype is a singleton in its sample. The genes are TRBV20-1 and TRBJ1-5, with D unclear. Trimming took 3 bases from V and 7 from J, leaving 10 bases between them. CDR3 length equals 12 residues. The germline V gene encodes CDR1 DFQATT and CDR2 SNEGSKA (reference sequence). The CDR3 here is CSASGTPQPQHF. The CDR3 DNA is TGCAGTGCTAGTGGCACTCCACAGCCCCAGCATTTT.

The chain links TRBV25-1 to TRBJ2-5; no firm D call. The CDR3 contains 15 residues. Germline CDR1 and CDR2: MGHDK and SYGVNS. V lost 5 bases to trimming and J lost 1 base, with 14 bases between them. The chain's CDR3 is CASSINWNSQETQYF. The CDR3 DNA sequence: TGTGCCAGCAGTATAAACTGGAACAGCCAAGAGACCCAGTACTTC.